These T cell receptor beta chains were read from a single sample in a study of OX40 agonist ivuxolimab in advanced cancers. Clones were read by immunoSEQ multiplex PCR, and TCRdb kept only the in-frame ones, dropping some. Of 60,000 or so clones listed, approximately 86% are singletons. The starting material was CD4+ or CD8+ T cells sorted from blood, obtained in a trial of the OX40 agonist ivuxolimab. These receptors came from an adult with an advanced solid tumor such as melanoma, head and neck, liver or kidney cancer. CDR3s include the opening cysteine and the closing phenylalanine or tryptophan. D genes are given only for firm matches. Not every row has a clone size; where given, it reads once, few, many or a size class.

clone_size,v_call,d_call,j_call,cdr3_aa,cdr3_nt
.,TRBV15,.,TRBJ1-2,CATSRDWGTDYGYTF,TGTGCCACCAGCAGAGATTGGGGGACGGATTATGGCTACACCTTC
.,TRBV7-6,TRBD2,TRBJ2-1,CASSSVVSGPEQFF,TGTGCCAGCAGCTCTGTGGTTAGCGGGCCTGAGCAGTTCTTC
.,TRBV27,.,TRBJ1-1,CASSWTSDTEAFF,TGTGCCAGCAGTTGGACCTCGGACACTGAAGCTTTCTTT
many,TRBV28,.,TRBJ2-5,CASKGVREGGETQYF,TGTGCCAGCAAAGGGGTTCGAGAGGGGGGAGAGACCCAGTACTTC
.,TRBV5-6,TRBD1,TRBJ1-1,CASSFDQGALVNTEAFF,TGTGCCAGCAGCTTCGACCAGGGGGCCCTTGTGAACACTGAAGCTTTCTTT
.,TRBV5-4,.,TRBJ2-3,CASSLRPDTQYF,TGTGCCAGCAGCTTACGACCAGATACGCAGTATTTT
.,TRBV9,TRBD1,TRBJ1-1,CASSVSQGGAPEAFF,TGTGCCAGCAGCGTCTCGCAGGGGGGGGCTCCTGAAGCTTTCTTT
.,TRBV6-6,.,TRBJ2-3,CASTQTSTGGDTQYF,TGTGCCAGCACTCAGACTAGTACCGGCGGAGATACGCAGTATTTT
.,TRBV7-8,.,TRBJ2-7,CASSLGAWGHDEQYF,TGTGCCAGCAGCTTAGGGGCGTGGGGTCACGACGAGCAGTACTTC
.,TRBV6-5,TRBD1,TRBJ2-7,CASSLGQGAYEQYF,TGTGCCAGCAGTTTGGGTCAGGGGGCCTACGAGCAGTACTTC
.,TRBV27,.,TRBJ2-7,CASSLGGLPYEQYF,TGTGCCAGCAGTTTAGGCGGGCTACCTTACGAGCAGTACTTC
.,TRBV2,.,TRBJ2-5,CARLQGGEETQYF,TGTGCCAGGTTACAGGGGGGGGAAGAGACCCAGTACTTC
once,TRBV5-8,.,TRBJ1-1,CASSPGGRSNTEAFF,TGTGCCAGCAGTCCCGGAGGGAGGTCGAACACTGAAGCTTTCTTT
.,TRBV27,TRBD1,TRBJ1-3,CASSDRGPGNTIYF,TGTGCCAGCTCCGACAGGGGGCCTGGAAACACCATATATTTT
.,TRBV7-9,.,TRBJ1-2,CASSFGGGYTF,TGTGCCAGCAGCTTTGGCGGTGGCTACACCTTC
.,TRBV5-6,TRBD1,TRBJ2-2,CASSLWDRVGAGELFF,TGTGCCAGCAGCTTGTGGGACAGGGTAGGGGCCGGGGAGCTGTTTTTT
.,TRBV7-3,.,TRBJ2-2,CASSFYLGGTGELFF,TGTGCCAGCAGCTTCTACTTGGGAGGCACCGGGGAGCTGTTTTTT